The 17 T cell receptor beta chains listed next were all sequenced from one sample in a study of CD8+CD57+ T cells in acquired aplastic anemia. Genomic DNA constituted the template upon which TCR beta VDJ and CDR3 profiling was performed. TCRdb itself ran the reads through MiXCR, one entry per CDR3 protein. The sample yields approximately 80,000 distinct CDR3 sequences, just over 70% seen once. In patients chosen for sequencing, flow cytometry had shown CD8+CD57+ cell expansion. The specimen sequenced was sorted CD4+, CD8+, or CD8+CD57+ T cells (not recorded which) from PBMCs. All receptors come from a human donor with aplastic anemia.

The J gene is TRBJ1-1, the V gene TRBV29-1; D is undetermined. There are 11 residues in the CDR3. Germline V gene sequence: CDR1 SQVTM, CDR2 ANQGSEA. CDR3 protein: CSARGPTEAFF. In DNA form, the CDR3 reads TGCAGTGCTAGAGGGCCAACTGAAGCTTTCTTT.

The chain combines TRBV9 with TRBJ2-7; TRBD2 aligns across 12 bases. Trimming at V came to 3 bases and at J to 1 base, leaving 8 bases not matched to a gene. This CDR3 region has 17 residues. Germline V gives CDR1 SGDLS, CDR2 YYNGEE. The CDR3 bases are TGTGCCAGCAGCGGAACTAGCGGGAGGTCCAGGTCCTACGAGCAGTACTTC. Its translation is CASSGTSGRSRSYEQYF.

This clonotype was detected a few times. The chain carries TRBV29-1 and TRBJ1-1; D uncertain. V gave up 4 bases and J gave up 1 base, with 13 bases separating them. The CDR3 runs 14 residues. Per germline, CDR1 SQVTM and CDR2 ANQGSEA. The CDR3 sequence is CSVGLQAQNTEAFF. DNA for the CDR3: TGCAGCGTTGGGCTCCAGGCCCAGAACACTGAAGCTTTCTTT.

This clonotype appeared a few times. The chain links TRBV7-9 to TRBJ2-5, with D unclear. The CDR3 loop spans 12 amino acids. Germline V gene data show CDR1 as SEHNR and CDR2 as FQNEAQ (reference sequence). V was pared by 5 bases and J by 7 bases, with 11 bases between. The CDR3, as DNA: TGTGCCAGCAGCCCGCCAGTGGGGACCCAGTACTTC. Protein product: CASSPPVGTQYF.

This chain connects TRBV10-3 to TRBJ1-1; D is ambiguous. V shed 2 bases and J shed 1 base, with 5 bases lying between them. The CDR3 has 13 amino acids. Germline V lookup: CDR1 ENHRY, CDR2 SYGVKD. The CDR3 region has the DNA TGTGCCATCAGTGAGCCAGGGAACACTGAAGCTTTCTTT. As protein: CAISEPGNTEAFF.

The CDR3 nucleotides are TGTGCCACCAGTGAAGGACGGGCAAGCACAGATACGCAGTATTTT. Translation gives CATSEGRASTDTQYF. The chain links TRBV24-1 to TRBJ2-3; the D is unclear. The CDR3 covers 15 residues. CDR1 KGHDR and CDR2 SFDVKD come from the germline V gene. Trimming took 4 bases from V and 0 from J, leaving 10 bases between them.

This clonotype was found many times. The chain joins TRBV5-6 to TRBJ2-1, with D unresolved. Trimming took off 1 base at V and 10 bases at J, with 9 bases between the two ends. Germline lookup yields CDR1 SGHDT and CDR2 YYEEEE. This CDR3 region has 12 residues. The CDR3 region has the DNA TGTGCCAGCAGCTTGTCTTCGCGGGAGCAGTTCTTC. This translates into CASSLSSREQFF.

J is TRBJ1-1 and V is TRBV7-9; perhaps TRBD1 as D (5 bases). Germline V gene lookup returns CDR1 SEHNR and CDR2 FQNEAQ (reference sequence). This CDR3 is built from 14 residues. Trimming shortened V by 5 bases and J by 0 bases, and 10 bases separated the two germline ends. This CDR3 is CASSPDRLNTEAFF. In nucleotides, the CDR3 is TGTGCCAGCAGCCCCGACAGACTGAACACTGAAGCTTTCTTT. The full variable domain, in which reference TRBV7-9 and TRBJ1-1 provide the parts outside the CDR3, is DTGVSQNPRHKITKRGQNVTFRCDPISEHNRLYWYRQTLGQGPEFLTYFQNEAQLEKSRLLSDRFSAERPKGSFSTLEIQRTEQGDSAMYLCASSPDRLNTEAFFGQGTRLTVV.

V gene TRBV29-1 combines with J gene TRBJ1-2; D is possibly TRBD1 (6 bases). Trimming stripped 3 bases from V and 2 bases from J, with 10 bases between. Germline values: CDR1 SQVTM, CDR2 ANQGSEA. This CDR3 has 13 residues. CDR3 nucleotides: TGCAGCGTTGATTGGGGGCTGAACTATGGCTACACCTTC. Protein: CSVDWGLNYGYTF.

In DNA form, the CDR3 reads TGTGCCAGCAGTTTGGGGGGACAGGGTGTCGGAGAGACCCAGTACTTC. Translated: CASSLGGQGVGETQYF. The chain is built from TRBV15 and TRBJ2-5; TRBD1 agrees at 9 bases. The V and J ends lost 10 bases and 4 bases, in that order; junction bases with no gene match: 16. This CDR3 contains 16 residues. Germline V CDR1 and CDR2: LNHNV, YYDKDF (reference sequence).

The V gene is TRBV10-1, the J gene TRBJ1-6, with no clear D. Germline assignment: CDR1 WNHNN and CDR2 SYGVQD (reference sequence). This CDR3 has 17 amino acids. V lost 3 bases and J lost 8, with 20 bases in between. CDR3 DNA: TGCGCCAGCAGTGAAGAGGTAGTAGGGATTTACGATTCACCCCTCCACTTT. Encoded protein: CASSEEVVGIYDSPLHF.

V is TRBV19 and J is TRBJ2-5; a weak D match, TRBD1 (6 bases). The CDR3 consists of 14 residues. Germline-derived CDR1 and CDR2 are LNHDA and SQIVND (reference sequence). V was pared by 6 bases and J by 0 bases, with 11 bases between. CDR3 sequence (DNA): TGTGCCAGTAGATCGACAGGACACCAAGAGACCCAGTACTTC. Protein sequence: CASRSTGHQETQYF.

The chain has TRBV10-3 and TRBJ1-6, with a weak D call TRBD1 (6 bases). Trimming pared 11 bases from V and 9 bases from J, leaving 17 bases between. Germline values: CDR1 ENHRY, CDR2 SYGVKD. The CDR3 is 13 residues long. CDR3 DNA: TGTGCCCTACGGGAGGAGACAGGTTCACCCCTCCACTTT. Amino acids: CALREETGSPLHF.

The CDR3 coding sequence is TGCGCCAGCAGGGAACCACAGGGGATCTCGTACGAGCAGTACTTC. It specifies CASREPQGISYEQYF. The V and J genes are TRBV10-1 and TRBJ2-7, with 7 bases matching TRBD1. The trim removed 6 bases at V and 4 bases at J, leaving 12 bases unmatched. This CDR3 has 15 amino acids. The germline V gene has CDR1 WNHNN and CDR2 SYGVQD (reference sequence).

CDR3 residues: CASSGQGAVSGYTF. The CDR3 nucleotides are TGTGCCAGCAGCGGACAGGGGGCGGTTTCTGGCTACACCTTC. V usage is TRBV7-9 and J usage is TRBJ1-2, with TRBD1 matching 11 bases. The V and J ends lost 5 bases and 7 bases, in that order; junction bases with no gene match: 6. The CDR3 sequence is 14 residues long. Germline CDR1 SEHNR, CDR2 FQNEAQ (reference sequence).

The chain recombines TRBV5-1 with TRBJ2-1; perhaps D is TRBD1 or TRBD2 (5 bases each). The CDR3 contains 11 residues. Germline V gene data show CDR1 as SGHRS and CDR2 as YFSETQ. V was clipped by 0 bases and J by 11 bases, with 6 bases between them. CDR3 in amino acids: CASSLGGKQFF. The DNA of the CDR3 is TGCGCCAGCAGCTTGGGGGGGAAGCAGTTCTTC.

This chain joins TRBV7-9 and TRBJ2-2; D is uncertain. The CDR3 is made up of 13 amino acids. The V end lost 6 bases, the J end lost 8 bases, and 13 bases lay between the germline ends. Germline values: CDR1 SEHNR, CDR2 FQNEAQ (reference sequence). The CDR3 here is CASRGLADGELFF. CDR3 DNA sequence: TGTGCCAGCAGAGGATTAGCCGATGGGGAGCTGTTTTTT.